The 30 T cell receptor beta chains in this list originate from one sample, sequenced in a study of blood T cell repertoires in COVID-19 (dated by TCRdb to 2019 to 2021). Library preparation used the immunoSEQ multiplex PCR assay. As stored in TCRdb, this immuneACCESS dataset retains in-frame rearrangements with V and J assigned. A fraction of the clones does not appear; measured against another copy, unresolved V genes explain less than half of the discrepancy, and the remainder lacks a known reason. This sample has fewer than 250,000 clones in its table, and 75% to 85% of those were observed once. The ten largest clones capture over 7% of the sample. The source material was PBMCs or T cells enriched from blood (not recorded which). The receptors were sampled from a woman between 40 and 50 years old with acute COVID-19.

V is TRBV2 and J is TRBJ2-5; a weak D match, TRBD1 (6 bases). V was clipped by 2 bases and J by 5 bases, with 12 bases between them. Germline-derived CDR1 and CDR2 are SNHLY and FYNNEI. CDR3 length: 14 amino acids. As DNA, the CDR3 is TGTGCCAGCAGTGAATTGCAGGGGCCGGAGACCCAGTACTTC. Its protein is CASSELQGPETQYF. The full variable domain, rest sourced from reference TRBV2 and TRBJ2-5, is EPEVTQTPSHQVTQMGQEVILRCVPISNHLYFYWYRQILGQKVEFLVSFYNNEISEKSEIFDDQFSVERPDGSNFTLKIRSTKLEDSAMYFCASSELQGPETQYFGPGTRLLVL.

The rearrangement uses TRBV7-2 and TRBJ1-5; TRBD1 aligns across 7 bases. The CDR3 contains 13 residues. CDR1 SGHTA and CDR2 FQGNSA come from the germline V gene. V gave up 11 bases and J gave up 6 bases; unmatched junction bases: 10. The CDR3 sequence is CAGARGIGQPQHF. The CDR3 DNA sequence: TGTGCCGGGGCCAGGGGGATTGGTCAGCCCCAGCATTTT. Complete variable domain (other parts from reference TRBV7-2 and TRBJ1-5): GAGVSQSPSNKVTEKGKDVELRCDPISGHTALYWYRQSLGQGLEFLIYFQGNSAPDKSGLPSDRFSAERTGGSVSTLTIQRTQQEDSAVYLCAGARGIGQPQHFGDGTRLSIL.

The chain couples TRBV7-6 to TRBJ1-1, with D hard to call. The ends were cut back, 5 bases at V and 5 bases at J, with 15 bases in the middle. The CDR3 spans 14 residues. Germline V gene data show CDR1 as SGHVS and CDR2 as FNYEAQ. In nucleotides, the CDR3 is TGTGCCAGCAGCCGTCTGGGAGTGAGGACTGAAGCTTTCTTT. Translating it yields CASSRLGVRTEAFF.

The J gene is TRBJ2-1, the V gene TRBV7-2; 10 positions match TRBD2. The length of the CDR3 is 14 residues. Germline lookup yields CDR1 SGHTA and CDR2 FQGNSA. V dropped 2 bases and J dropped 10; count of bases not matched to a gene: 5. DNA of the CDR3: TGTGCCAGCAGCTTACTGAGGACTAGCGGAGAGCAGTTCTTC. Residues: CASSLLRTSGEQFF.

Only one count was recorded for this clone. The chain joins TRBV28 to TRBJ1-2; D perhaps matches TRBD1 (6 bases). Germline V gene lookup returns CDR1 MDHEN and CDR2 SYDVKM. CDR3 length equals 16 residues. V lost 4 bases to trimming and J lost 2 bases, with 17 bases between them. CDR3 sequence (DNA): TGTGCCAGCAGTTCATTACCTCGACAGGACAACTATGGCTACACCTTC. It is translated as CASSSLPRQDNYGYTF.

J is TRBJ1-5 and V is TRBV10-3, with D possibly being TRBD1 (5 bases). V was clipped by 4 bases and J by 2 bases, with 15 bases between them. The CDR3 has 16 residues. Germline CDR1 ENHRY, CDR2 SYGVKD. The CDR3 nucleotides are TGTGCCATCAGTGTTGGGGGGAAGTATGGCAATCAGCCCCAGCATTTT. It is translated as CAISVGGKYGNQPQHF.

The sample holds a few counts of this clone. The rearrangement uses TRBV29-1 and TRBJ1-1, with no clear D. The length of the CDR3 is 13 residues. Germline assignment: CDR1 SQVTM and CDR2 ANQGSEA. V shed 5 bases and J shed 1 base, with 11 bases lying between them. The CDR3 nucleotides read TGCAGCGTTCTACGACACGCGAACACTGAAGCTTTCTTT. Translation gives CSVLRHANTEAFF.

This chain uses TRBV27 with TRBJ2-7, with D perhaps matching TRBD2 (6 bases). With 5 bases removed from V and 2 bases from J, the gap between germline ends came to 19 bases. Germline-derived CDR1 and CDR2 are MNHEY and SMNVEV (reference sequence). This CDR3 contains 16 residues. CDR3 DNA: TGTGCCAGCAGTCAGACGGCGGGACTTCCCACCTACGAGCAGTACTTC. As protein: CASSQTAGLPTYEQYF.

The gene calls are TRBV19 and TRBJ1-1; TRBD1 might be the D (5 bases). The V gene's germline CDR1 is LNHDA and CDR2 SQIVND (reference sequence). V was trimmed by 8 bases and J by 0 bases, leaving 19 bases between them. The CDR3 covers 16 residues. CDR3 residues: CASSSGGGIMNTEAFF. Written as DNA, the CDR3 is TGTGCCAGTTCCTCCGGGGGGGGAATAATGAACACTGAAGCTTTCTTT.

The CDR3 sequence is CASREGLAGAKNIQYF. The CDR3 DNA is TGTGCCAGTAGGGAGGGACTAGCGGGAGCCAAAAACATTCAGTACTTC. The chain employs TRBV19 and TRBJ2-4; 12 bases align to TRBD2. Trimming removed 6 bases from V and 0 bases from J; junction bases left unmatched: 3. Germline values: CDR1 LNHDA, CDR2 SQIVND (reference sequence). This CDR3 has 16 amino acids.

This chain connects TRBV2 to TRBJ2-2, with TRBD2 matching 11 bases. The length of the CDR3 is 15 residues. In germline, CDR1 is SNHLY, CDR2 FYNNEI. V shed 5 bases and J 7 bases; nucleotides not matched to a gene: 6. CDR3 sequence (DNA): TGTGCCAGCAGTTTCTCCGGGACTAGCGGCGGGGAGCTGTTTTTT. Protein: CASSFSGTSGGELFF.

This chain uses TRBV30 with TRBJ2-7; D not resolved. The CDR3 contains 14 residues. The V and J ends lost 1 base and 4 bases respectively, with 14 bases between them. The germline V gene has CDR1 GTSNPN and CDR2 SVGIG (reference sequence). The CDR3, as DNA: TGTGCCTGGAGTGAGACTGGCTGGGTATACGAGCAGTACTTC. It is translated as CAWSETGWVYEQYF.

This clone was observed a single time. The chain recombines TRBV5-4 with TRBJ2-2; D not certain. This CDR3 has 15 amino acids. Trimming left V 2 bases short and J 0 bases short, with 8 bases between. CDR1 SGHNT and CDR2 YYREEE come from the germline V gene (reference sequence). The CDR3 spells CASSFRRTNTGELFF. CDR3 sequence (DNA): TGTGCCAGCAGCTTCCGCAGGACGAACACCGGGGAGCTGTTTTTT.

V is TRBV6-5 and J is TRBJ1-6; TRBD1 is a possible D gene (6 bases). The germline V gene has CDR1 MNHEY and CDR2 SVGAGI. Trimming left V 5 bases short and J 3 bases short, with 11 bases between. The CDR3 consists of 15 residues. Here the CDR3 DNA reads TGTGCCAGCAGTCCACGGGACAACTATAATTCACCCCTCCACTTT. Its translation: CASSPRDNYNSPLHF.

The DNA for the CDR3 is TGTGCCAGCAGTTTATCAGGTTGGGGCCAGGCTAATGAAAAACTGTTTTTT. Protein product: CASSLSGWGQANEKLFF. The rearrangement joins TRBV28 to TRBJ1-4, with D possibly being TRBD1 (5 bases). Germline V lookup: CDR1 MDHEN, CDR2 SYDVKM. V was cut by 1 base and J by 3 bases, with 15 bases left in between. The CDR3 is 17 amino acids.

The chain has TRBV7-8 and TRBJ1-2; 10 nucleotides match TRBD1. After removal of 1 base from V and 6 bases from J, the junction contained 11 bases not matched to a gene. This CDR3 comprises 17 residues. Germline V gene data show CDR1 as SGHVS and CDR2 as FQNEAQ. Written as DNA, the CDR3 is TGTGCCAGCAGCTTAGTCCGGACAGGGGGGGAACGGAATGGCTACACCTTC. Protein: CASSLVRTGGERNGYTF.

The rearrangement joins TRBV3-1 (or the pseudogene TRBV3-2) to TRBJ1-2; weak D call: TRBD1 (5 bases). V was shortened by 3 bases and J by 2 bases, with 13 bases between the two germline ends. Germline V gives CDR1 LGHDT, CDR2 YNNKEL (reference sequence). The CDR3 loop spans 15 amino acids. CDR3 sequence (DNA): TGTGCCAGCAGCCATCTCGCGGACAAAAACTATGGCTACACCTTC. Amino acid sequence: CASSHLADKNYGYTF.

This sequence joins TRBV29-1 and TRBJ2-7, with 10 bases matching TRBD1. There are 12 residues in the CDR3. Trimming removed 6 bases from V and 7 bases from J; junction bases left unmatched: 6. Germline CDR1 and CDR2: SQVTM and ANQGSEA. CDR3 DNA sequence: TGCAGCGTGGGGACAGGGGAAAGTGAGCAGTACTTC. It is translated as CSVGTGESEQYF.

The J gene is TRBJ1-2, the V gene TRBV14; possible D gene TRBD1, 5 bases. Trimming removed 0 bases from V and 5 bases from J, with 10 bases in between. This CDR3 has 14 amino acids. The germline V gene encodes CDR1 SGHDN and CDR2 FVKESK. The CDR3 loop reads CASSQDRVGYGYTF. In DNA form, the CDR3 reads TGTGCCAGCAGCCAAGACAGGGTGGGGTATGGCTACACCTTC.

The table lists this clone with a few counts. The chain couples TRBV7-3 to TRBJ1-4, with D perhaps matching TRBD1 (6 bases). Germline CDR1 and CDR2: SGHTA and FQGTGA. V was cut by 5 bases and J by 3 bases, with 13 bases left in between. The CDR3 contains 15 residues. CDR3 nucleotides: TGTGCCAGCAGCGTCTCGGGACAACCTAATGAAAAACTGTTTTTT. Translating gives CASSVSGQPNEKLFF.

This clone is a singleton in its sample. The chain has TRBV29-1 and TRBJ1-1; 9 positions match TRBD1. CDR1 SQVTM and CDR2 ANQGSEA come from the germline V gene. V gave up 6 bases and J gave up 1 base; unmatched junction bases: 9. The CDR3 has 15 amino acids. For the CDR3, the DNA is TGCAGCGTAGCCGGGACAGGGACCAGGAACACTGAAGCTTTCTTT. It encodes CSVAGTGTRNTEAFF.

This CDR3 reads CASSKDFQLAGATSTDTQYF. For the CDR3, the DNA is TGTGCCAGCAGCAAAGACTTCCAACTAGCGGGGGCCACCAGCACAGATACGCAGTATTTT. V is TRBV21-1 and J is TRBJ2-3; the listed D gene, TRBD2, was not tested against the DNA. TRBV21-1 is a documented pseudogene. There are 20 residues in the CDR3.

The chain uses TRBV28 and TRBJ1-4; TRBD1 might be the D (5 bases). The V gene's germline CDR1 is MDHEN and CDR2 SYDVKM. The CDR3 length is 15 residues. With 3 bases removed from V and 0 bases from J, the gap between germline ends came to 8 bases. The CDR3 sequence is CASSFSTATNEKLFF. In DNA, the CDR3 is TGTGCCAGCAGTTTCTCGACAGCAACTAATGAAAAACTGTTTTTT.

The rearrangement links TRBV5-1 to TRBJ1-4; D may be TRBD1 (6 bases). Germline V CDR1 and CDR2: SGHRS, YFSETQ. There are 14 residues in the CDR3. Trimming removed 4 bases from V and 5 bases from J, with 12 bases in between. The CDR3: CASSARTANEKLFF. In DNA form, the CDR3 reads TGCGCCAGCAGCGCCCGGACAGCGAATGAAAAACTGTTTTTT.

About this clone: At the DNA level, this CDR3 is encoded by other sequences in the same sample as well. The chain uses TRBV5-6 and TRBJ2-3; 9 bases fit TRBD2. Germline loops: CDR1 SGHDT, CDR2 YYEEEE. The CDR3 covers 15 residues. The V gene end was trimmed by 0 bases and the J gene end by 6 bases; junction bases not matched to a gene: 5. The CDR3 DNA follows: TGTGCCAGCAGCTTGGATGGCGGGGGGGCGGATACGCAGTATTTT. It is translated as CASSLDGGGADTQYF.

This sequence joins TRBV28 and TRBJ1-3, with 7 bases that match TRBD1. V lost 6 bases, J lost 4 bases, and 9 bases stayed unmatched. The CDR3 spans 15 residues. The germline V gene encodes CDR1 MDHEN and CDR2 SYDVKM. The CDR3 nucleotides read TGTGCCAGCAGCTACAGGGGAGTGGGGGGAAACACCATATATTTT. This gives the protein CASSYRGVGGNTIYF.

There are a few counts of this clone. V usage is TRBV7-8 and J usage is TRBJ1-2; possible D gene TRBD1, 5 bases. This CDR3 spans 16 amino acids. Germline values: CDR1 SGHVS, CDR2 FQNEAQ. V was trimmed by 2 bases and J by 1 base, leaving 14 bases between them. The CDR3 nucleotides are TGTGCCAGCAGCTTATCCGGAGGGGAGTTTAACTATGGCTACACCTTC. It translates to CASSLSGGEFNYGYTF.

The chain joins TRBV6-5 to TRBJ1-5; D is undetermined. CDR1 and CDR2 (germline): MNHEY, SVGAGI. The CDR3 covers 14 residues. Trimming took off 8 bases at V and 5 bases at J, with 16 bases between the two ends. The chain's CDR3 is CASEGGGRYQPQHF. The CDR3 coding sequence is TGTGCCAGCGAAGGAGGAGGGCGTTATCAGCCCCAGCATTTT.

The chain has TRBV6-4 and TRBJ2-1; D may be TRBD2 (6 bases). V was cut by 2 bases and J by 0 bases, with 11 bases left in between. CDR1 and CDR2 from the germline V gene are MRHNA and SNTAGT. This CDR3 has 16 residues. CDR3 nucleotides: TGTGCCAGCAGTGACGCCGGGACTGTCTCCTACAATGAGCAGTTCTTC. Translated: CASSDAGTVSYNEQFF.

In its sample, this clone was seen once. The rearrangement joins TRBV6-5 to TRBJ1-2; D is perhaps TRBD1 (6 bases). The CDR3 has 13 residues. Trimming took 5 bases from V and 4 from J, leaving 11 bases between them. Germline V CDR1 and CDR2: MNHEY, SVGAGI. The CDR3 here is CASSTDRFYGYTF. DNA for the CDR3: TGTGCCAGCAGTACAGACAGGTTCTATGGCTACACCTTC.